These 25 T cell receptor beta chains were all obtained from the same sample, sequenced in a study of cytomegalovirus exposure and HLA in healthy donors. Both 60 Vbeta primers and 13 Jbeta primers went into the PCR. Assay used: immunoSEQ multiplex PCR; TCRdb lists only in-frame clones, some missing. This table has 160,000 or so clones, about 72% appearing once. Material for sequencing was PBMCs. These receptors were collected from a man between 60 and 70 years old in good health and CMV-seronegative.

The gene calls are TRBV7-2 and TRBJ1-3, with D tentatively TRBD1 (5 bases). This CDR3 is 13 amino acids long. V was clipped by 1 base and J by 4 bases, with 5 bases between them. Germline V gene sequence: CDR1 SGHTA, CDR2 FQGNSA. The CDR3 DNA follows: TGTGCCAGCAGCTTAGGGACAGGAAACACCATATATTTT. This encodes CASSLGTGNTIYF.

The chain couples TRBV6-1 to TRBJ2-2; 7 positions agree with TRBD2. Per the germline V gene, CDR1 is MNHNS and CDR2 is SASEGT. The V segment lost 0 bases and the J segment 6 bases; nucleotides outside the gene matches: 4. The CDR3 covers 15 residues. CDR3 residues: CASSEAGAGAGELFF. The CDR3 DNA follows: TGTGCCAGCAGTGAAGCAGGGGCGGGGGCCGGGGAGCTGTTTTTT.

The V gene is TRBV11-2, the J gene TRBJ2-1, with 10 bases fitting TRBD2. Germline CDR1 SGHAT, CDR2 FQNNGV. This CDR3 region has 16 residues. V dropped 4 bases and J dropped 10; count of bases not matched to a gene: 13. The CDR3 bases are TGTGCCAGCAGCTCCCGGACTAGCGGCGGGGCTCGAGAGCAGTTCTTC. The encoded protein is CASSSRTSGGAREQFF.

The CDR3 DNA follows: TGTGCCAGCAGCTTAGGATACAGGAGGGGAGAGACCCAGTACTTC. Protein sequence: CASSLGYRRGETQYF. V gene TRBV7-7 combines with J gene TRBJ2-5, with TRBD2 as a possible D gene (6 bases). The V and J ends lost 1 base and 4 bases respectively, with 13 bases between them. CDR1 is SSHAT and CDR2 is FNYEAQ in the germline V gene (reference sequence). This CDR3 spans 15 amino acids.

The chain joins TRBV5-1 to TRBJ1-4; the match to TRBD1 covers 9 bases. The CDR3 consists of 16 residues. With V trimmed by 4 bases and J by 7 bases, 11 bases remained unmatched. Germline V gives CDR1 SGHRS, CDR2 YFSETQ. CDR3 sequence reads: CASSRDRADSGEKLFF. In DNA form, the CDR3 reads TGCGCCAGCAGCAGGGACAGGGCCGACTCGGGTGAAAAACTGTTTTTT.

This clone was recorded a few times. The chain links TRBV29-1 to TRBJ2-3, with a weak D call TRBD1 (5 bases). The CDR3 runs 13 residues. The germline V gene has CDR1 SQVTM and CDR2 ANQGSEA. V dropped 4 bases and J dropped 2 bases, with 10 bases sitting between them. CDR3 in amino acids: CSVAQAATDTQYF. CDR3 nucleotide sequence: TGCAGCGTTGCACAGGCCGCCACAGATACGCAGTATTTT.

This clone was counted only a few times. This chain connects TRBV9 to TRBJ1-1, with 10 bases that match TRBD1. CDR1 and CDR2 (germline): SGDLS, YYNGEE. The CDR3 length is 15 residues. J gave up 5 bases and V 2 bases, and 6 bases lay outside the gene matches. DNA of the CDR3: TGTGCCAGCAGCGTGGGAGGACAGGGGGTTACTGAAGCTTTCTTT. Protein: CASSVGGQGVTEAFF.

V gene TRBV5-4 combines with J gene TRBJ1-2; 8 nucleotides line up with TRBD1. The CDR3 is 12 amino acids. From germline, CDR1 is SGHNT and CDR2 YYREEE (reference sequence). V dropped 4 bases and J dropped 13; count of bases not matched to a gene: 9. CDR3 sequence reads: CASSQIGQGRTF. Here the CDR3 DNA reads TGTGCCAGCAGCCAGATTGGACAGGGTCGCACCTTC.

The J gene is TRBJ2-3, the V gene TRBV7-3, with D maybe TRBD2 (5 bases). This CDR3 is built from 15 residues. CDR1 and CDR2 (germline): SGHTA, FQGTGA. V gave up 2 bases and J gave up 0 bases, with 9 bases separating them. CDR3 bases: TGTGCCAGCAGCTTATGGGAGACCAGCACAGATACGCAGTATTTT. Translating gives CASSLWETSTDTQYF.

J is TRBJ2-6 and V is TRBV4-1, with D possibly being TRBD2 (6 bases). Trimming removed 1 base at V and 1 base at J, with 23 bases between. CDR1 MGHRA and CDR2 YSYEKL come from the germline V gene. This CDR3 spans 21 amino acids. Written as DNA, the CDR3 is TGCGCCAGCAGCCAAGCGTTCGGACACCTGATGGGGGGATCTGGGGCCAACGTCCTGACTTTC. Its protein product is CASSQAFGHLMGGSGANVLTF.

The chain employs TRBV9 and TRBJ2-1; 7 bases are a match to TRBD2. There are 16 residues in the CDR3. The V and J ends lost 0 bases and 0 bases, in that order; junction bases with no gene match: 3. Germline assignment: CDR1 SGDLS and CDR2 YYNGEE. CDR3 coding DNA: TGTGCCAGCAGCGTAGGAGCGGGGAGCTCCTACAATGAGCAGTTCTTC. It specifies CASSVGAGSSYNEQFF.

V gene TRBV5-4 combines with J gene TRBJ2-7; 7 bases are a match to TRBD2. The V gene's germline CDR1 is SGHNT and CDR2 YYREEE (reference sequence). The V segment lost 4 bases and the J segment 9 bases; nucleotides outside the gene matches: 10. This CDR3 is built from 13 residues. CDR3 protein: CASSDASGTTQYF. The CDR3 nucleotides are TGTGCCAGCAGCGACGCTTCCGGGACTACGCAGTACTTC.

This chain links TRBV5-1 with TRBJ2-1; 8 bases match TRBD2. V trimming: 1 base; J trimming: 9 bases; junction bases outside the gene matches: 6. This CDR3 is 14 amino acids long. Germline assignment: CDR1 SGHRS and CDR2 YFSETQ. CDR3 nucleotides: TGCGCCAGCAGCTTGAGGATCCTAGCGGGTGAGCAGTTCTTC. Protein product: CASSLRILAGEQFF.

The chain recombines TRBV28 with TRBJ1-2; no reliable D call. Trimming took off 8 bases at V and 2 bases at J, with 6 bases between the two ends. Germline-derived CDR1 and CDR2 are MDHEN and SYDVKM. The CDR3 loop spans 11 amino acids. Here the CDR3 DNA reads TGTGCCAGCCAGATCAACTATGGCTACACCTTC. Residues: CASQINYGYTF.

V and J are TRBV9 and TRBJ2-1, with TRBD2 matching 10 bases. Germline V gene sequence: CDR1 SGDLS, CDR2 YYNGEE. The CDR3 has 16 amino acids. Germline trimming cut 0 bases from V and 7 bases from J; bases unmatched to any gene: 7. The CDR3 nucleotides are TGTGCCAGCAGCGTAGTTGGGGTACTAGCGGGAAATGAGCAGTTCTTC. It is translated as CASSVVGVLAGNEQFF.

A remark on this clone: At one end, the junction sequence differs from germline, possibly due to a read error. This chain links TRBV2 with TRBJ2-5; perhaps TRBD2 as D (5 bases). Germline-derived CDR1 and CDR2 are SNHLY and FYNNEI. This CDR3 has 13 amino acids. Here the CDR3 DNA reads TGTGCCAGCGGTGATGGCGGGCACGAGACCCAGTACTTC. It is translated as CASGDGGHETQYF.

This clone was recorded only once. CDR3 nucleotides: TGTGCCAGCAGCCCGGTTGGGACTAGCGGGGGCAATGAGCAGTTCTTC. It encodes CASSPVGTSGGNEQFF. V is TRBV5-4 and J is TRBJ2-1, with TRBD2 identical over 14 bases. This CDR3 is 16 amino acids long. Per the germline V gene, CDR1 is SGHNT and CDR2 is YYREEE (reference sequence). The ends lost 4 bases at V and 6 bases at J; junction bases unmatched: 6. Complete variable domain (other parts from reference TRBV5-4 and TRBJ2-1): ETGVTQSPTHLIKTRGQQVTLRCSSQSGHNTVSWYQQALGQGPQFIFQYYREEENGRGNFPPRFSGLQFPNYSSELNVNALELDDSALYLCASSPVGTSGGNEQFFGPGTRLTVL.

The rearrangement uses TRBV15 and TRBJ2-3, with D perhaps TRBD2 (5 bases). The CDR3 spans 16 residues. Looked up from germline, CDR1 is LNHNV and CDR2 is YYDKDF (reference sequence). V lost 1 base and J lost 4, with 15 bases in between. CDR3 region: CATSRVVIGSADTQYF. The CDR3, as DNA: TGTGCCACCAGCAGAGTTGTGATAGGGAGTGCAGATACGCAGTATTTT.

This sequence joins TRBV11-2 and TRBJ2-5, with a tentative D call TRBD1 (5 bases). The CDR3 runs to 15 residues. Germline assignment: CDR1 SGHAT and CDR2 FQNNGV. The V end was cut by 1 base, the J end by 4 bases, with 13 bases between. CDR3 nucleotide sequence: TGTGCCAGCAGCTTAGTTCTAATCCAGGGAGAGACCCAGTACTTC. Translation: CASSLVLIQGETQYF.

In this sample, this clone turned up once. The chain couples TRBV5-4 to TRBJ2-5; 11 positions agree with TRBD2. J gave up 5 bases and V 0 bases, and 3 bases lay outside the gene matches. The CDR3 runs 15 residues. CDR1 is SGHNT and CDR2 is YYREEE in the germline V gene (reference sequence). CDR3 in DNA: TGTGCCAGCAGCTTGGAAACTAGCGGGAGCGAGACCCAGTACTTC. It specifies CASSLETSGSETQYF.

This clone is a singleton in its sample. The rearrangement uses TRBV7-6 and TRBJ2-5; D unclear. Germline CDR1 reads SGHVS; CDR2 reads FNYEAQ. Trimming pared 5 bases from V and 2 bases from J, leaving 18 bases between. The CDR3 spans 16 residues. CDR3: CASSRTPQISQETQYF. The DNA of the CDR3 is TGTGCCAGCAGCCGTACCCCACAGATATCACAAGAGACCCAGTACTTC. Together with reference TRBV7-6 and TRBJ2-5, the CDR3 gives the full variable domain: GAGVSQSPRYKVTKRGQDVALRCDPISGHVSLYWYRQALGQGPEFLTYFNYEAQQDKSGLPNDRFSAERPEGSISTLTIQRTEQRDSAMYRCASSRTPQISQETQYFGPGTRLLVL.

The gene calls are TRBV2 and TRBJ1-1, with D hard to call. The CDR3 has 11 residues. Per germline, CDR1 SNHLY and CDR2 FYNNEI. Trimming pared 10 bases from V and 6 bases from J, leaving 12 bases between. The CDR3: CANSYSSEAFF. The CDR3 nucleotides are TGTGCCAACAGCTACAGCTCTGAAGCTTTCTTT.

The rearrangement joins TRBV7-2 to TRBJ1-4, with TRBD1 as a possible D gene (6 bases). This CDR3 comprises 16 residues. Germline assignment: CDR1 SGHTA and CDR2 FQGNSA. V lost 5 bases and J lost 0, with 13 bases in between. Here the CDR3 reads CASSMDSPSTNEKLFF. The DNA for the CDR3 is TGTGCCAGCAGCATGGACAGCCCTTCAACTAATGAAAAACTGTTTTTT. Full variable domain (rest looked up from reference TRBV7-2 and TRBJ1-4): GAGVSQSPSNKVTEKGKDVELRCDPISGHTALYWYRQSLGQGLEFLIYFQGNSAPDKSGLPSDRFSAERTGGSVSTLTIQRTQQEDSAVYLCASSMDSPSTNEKLFFGSGTQLSVL.

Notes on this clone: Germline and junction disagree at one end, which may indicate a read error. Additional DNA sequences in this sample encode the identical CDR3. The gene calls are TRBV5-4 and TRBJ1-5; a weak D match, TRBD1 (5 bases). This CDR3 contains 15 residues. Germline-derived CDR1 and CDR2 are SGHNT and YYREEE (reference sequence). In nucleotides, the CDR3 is TGTGCTAGCAGCTTGGTACCAGGGTTCAATCAGCCCCAGCATTTT. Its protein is CASSLVPGFNQPQHF.

The DNA of the CDR3 is TGTGCCAGCATAAACGGACAGGGGTTTTACGAGCAGTACTTC. Residues: CASINGQGFYEQYF. The chain couples TRBV2 to TRBJ2-7; TRBD1 aligns across 9 bases. The CDR3 sequence is 14 residues long. Germline CDR1 and CDR2: SNHLY and FYNNEI. Trimming cost V 7 bases and J 4 bases; bases outside gene matches: 8.